The 16 T cell receptor beta chains presented below share a single source sample, sequenced in a study of beta chain features in type 1 diabetes. Of the isolated RNA, all was reverse transcribed, and so the sequenced material was expressed TCRB transcripts. Here immunoSEQ multiplex PCR was the method, and the copy in TCRdb shows in-frame clones only, minus some. Counted here are 600,000 to 650,000 clones, 15% to 19% occurring once; the ten biggest clones make up 0.07% to 0.095%. The sequenced sample was naive CD4+ T cells from blood. All receptors come from a man in his late teens or twenties in good health.

The table lists this clone with a few counts. The chain couples TRBV6-5 to TRBJ1-4; TRBD1 is a possible D gene (6 bases). CDR3 length equals 15 residues. V was clipped by 2 bases and J by 4 bases, with 11 bases between them. Germline lookup yields CDR1 MNHEY and CDR2 SVGAGI. Here the CDR3 DNA reads TGTGCCAGCAGTTACGATGGGGGGCTTAATGAAAAACTGTTTTTT. It is translated as CASSYDGGLNEKLFF.

The chain has TRBV5-4 and TRBJ1-2; D ambiguous. This CDR3 has 16 amino acids. Germline V CDR1 and CDR2: SGHNT, YYREEE (reference sequence). V lost 0 bases to trimming and J lost 4 bases, with 16 bases between them. The CDR3 DNA follows: TGTGCCAGCAGCTTGGCAGAGGGTGGTGGCACCTATGGCTACACCTTC. As protein: CASSLAEGGGTYGYTF.

The table lists this clone with a few counts. The chain combines TRBV4-2 with TRBJ2-1; D remains unclear. The CDR3 is made up of 18 amino acids. V lost 4 bases to trimming and J lost 7 bases, with 26 bases between them. CDR1 is LGHNA and CDR2 is YNFKEQ in the germline V gene. The CDR3 bases are TGTGCCAGCAGCCCCCGGCGTTTCCGGGCCGCATTCGGGAATGAGCAGTTCTTC. It is translated as CASSPRRFRAAFGNEQFF.

This clone was counted only a few times. The V and J genes are TRBV7-9 and TRBJ2-7; D is possibly TRBD2 (6 bases). V gave up 1 base and J gave up 5 bases, with 15 bases separating them. Germline loops: CDR1 SEHNR, CDR2 FQNEAQ (reference sequence). The CDR3 runs 15 residues. The CDR3 reads CASSLGSGVPHEQYF. Written as DNA, the CDR3 is TGTGCCAGCAGCTTAGGGTCGGGAGTCCCCCACGAGCAGTACTTC.

The genes are TRBV4-2 and TRBJ1-1; D call uncertain. V was clipped by 0 bases and J by 6 bases, with 11 bases between them. The CDR3 is made up of 14 amino acids. Germline lookup yields CDR1 LGHNA and CDR2 YNFKEQ. CDR3 residues: CASSQEVRDSEAFF. The CDR3 bases are TGTGCCAGCAGCCAAGAAGTCCGGGATTCTGAAGCTTTCTTT.

V usage is TRBV28 and J usage is TRBJ1-3; a possible D gene is TRBD1 (5 bases). Trimming left V 4 bases short and J 0 bases short, with 16 bases between. The CDR3 consists of 17 residues. CDR1 is MDHEN, CDR2 SYDVKM, per germline. CDR3 in DNA: TGTGCCAGCAGTTCCGGGACGCCGAGACGCTCTGGAAACACCATATATTTT. As protein: CASSSGTPRRSGNTIYF.

As regards this clone: Other DNA sequences in this sample translate to the same CDR3. This chain links TRBV28 with TRBJ2-2; no firm D call. The V end lost 6 bases, the J end lost 2 bases, and 4 bases lay between the germline ends. Germline CDR1 and CDR2: MDHEN and SYDVKM. The CDR3 runs to 12 residues. CDR3 bases: TGTGCCAGCAGACTAAACACCGGGGAGCTGTTTTTT. Translation: CASRLNTGELFF.

This clone was counted only a few times. This sequence joins TRBV5-4 and TRBJ2-3; D assignment may be TRBD1 or TRBD2 (5 bases each). Germline V lookup: CDR1 SGHNT, CDR2 YYREEE (reference sequence). Trimming took off 1 base at V and 9 bases at J, with 18 bases between the two ends. The CDR3 length is 15 residues. CDR3 nucleotide sequence: TGTGCCAGCAGCTTGAACGGACTCCCCGGGGCCACGCAGTATTTT. Protein: CASSLNGLPGATQYF.

This clone was seen only a few times. The V call is TRBV9, the J call TRBJ2-2; 13 positions agree with TRBD2. Germline loops: CDR1 SGDLS, CDR2 YYNGEE. Unmatched junction bases numbered 13, after V lost 4 bases and J lost 4 bases. There are 19 residues in the CDR3. CDR3 residues: CASSLRARTSGRVTGELFF. CDR3 nucleotides: TGTGCCAGCAGCCTCCGAGCAAGGACTAGCGGGAGAGTCACCGGGGAGCTGTTTTTT.

The chain recombines TRBV7-2 with TRBJ2-5, with D perhaps TRBD2 (5 bases). Germline assignment: CDR1 SGHTA and CDR2 FQGNSA. The germline V and J ends were trimmed by 0 bases and 1 base, with 9 bases remaining between them. This CDR3 has 15 residues. CDR3 bases: TGTGCCAGCAGCTTAGCGGGAGCCGCCCAAGAGACCCAGTACTTC. Translation gives CASSLAGAAQETQYF.

In the case of this clone: In the same sample, other DNA sequences code for this CDR3. V usage is TRBV6-5 and J usage is TRBJ1-1; D call uncertain. Trimming left V 0 bases short and J 2 bases short, with 7 bases between. CDR1 is MNHEY and CDR2 is SVGAGI in the germline V gene. CDR3 length: 14 residues. The CDR3 nucleotides are TGTGCCAGCAGTTACTCCGCTGGTAACACTGAAGCTTTCTTT. Encoded protein: CASSYSAGNTEAFF.

This clone was seen only a few times. The V and J genes are TRBV6-1 and TRBJ2-3; a possible D gene is TRBD1 (7 bases). Germline V lookup: CDR1 MNHNS, CDR2 SASEGT. The CDR3 spans 16 residues. V lost 0 bases and J 1 base, leaving 11 bases between the germline ends. The DNA for the CDR3 is TGTGCCAGCAGTGAAGCGGGAGGACAGGGCACAGATACGCAGTATTTT. Its protein product is CASSEAGGQGTDTQYF.

In its sample, this clone was seen a few times. This chain joins TRBV29-1 and TRBJ1-5; D is unclear. Germline loops: CDR1 SQVTM, CDR2 ANQGSEA. The CDR3 runs to 13 residues. With 5 bases removed from V and 2 bases from J, the gap between germline ends came to 10 bases. This CDR3 reads CSVNLGGNQPQHF. The CDR3 bases are TGCAGCGTTAACCTCGGGGGCAATCAGCCCCAGCATTTT. The full variable domain, its missing parts supplied by reference TRBV29-1 and TRBJ1-5, is SAVISQKPSRDICQRGTSLTIQCQVDSQVTMMFWYRQQPGQSLTLIATANQGSEATYESGFVIDKFPISRPNLTFSTLTVSNMSPEDSSIYLCSVNLGGNQPQHFGDGTRLSIL.

This clone was seen just once. This chain uses TRBV19 with TRBJ2-7; the match to TRBD1 covers 8 bases. CDR1 and CDR2 (germline): LNHDA, SQIVND (reference sequence). V trimming: 6 bases; J trimming: 0 bases; junction bases outside the gene matches: 7. This CDR3 has 15 residues. The CDR3 bases are TGTGCCAGTAGAAGAAGGACAGGGCCCTCCTACGAGCAGTACTTC. Its translation is CASRRRTGPSYEQYF.

This clone turned up a few times. The chain uses TRBV7-3 and TRBJ1-6; 7 bases agree with TRBD1. Germline lookup yields CDR1 SGHTA and CDR2 FQGTGA. The ends lost 6 bases at V and 10 bases at J; junction bases unmatched: 9. The CDR3 consists of 14 residues. This CDR3 reads CASSTGEGKSPLHF. In nucleotides, the CDR3 is TGTGCCAGCAGTACAGGGGAGGGGAAATCACCCCTCCACTTT. The full variable domain, in which reference TRBV7-3 and TRBJ1-6 provide the parts outside the CDR3, is GAGVSQTPSNKVTEKGKYVELRCDPISGHTALYWYRQSLGQGPEFLIYFQGTGAADDSGLPNDRFFAVRPEGSVSTLKIQRTERGDSAVYLCASSTGEGKSPLHFGNGTRLTVT.

The sample holds a few counts of this clone. The chain employs TRBV15 and TRBJ2-7; D gene unclear. V lost 0 bases and J lost 4, with 10 bases in between. CDR3 size: 14 residues. CDR1 is LNHNV, CDR2 YYDKDF, per germline (reference sequence). This CDR3 is CATSRDLEGYEQYF. The CDR3, as DNA: TGTGCCACCAGCAGAGATCTTGAAGGGTACGAGCAGTACTTC.